This T cell receptor beta chain was recorded in a study of identical twins. The study's findings and limits: Out-of-frame alpha sequences common to twins exhibited an excess of low generation probability. Models underestimated out-of-frame TCR alpha sharing in monozygotic twins.

Using its own MiXCR run on the 5' RACE reads, TCRdb lists one record per CDR3 protein. Among roughly 700,000 distinct CDR3 sequences, around 8.3% were seen once, and the ten largest hold roughly 0.97%. About this clonotype: Its specificity is not known.

The CDR3 is 13 amino acids. Germline V lookup: CDR1 MNHEY, CDR2 SVGAGI. The V and J ends lost 2 bases and 5 bases respectively, with 10 bases between them. These data are also associated with another study on yellow fever vaccine responses in identical twins. According to that study: As reported, the vaccine T cell response of twins seemed partly convergent and partly personalized.

The chain links TRBV6-5 to TRBJ2-7; D gene uncertain. Sequencing input: PBMCs. This receptor was taken from a woman aged 18-35 years in good health. CDR3 coding DNA: TGTGCCAGCAGTTACGACCTCGGCAACGAGCAGTACTTC. Protein product: CASSYDLGNEQYF.